The entry that follows covers one T cell receptor (beta chain) sequence. Its target is unknown. Other DNA sequences in this specimen translate into the identical CDR3. Reverse transcribing all isolated RNA meant expressed TCRB transcripts were sequenced. Some clones are missing from TCRdb's copy, which holds only in-frame ones; the method was immunoSEQ multiplex PCR. This sample has under 850,000 clones, with roughly 12% found just once. The CDR3 covers 14 residues. Germline loops: CDR1 GTSNPN, CDR2 SVGIG (reference sequence). Trimming took 0 bases from V and 0 from J, leaving 6 bases between them. The source of the sample is a study of beta chain features in type 1 diabetes. Study conclusions and caveats: Across all four CD4+ subsets, people with type 1 diabetes showed modestly shorter TCRB CDR3s.

The V gene is TRBV30, the J gene TRBJ1-3; D unclear. The sequenced material came from naive CD4+ T cells from blood. The receptor's source is a man aged 18 to 35 with type 1 diabetes. In DNA, the CDR3 is TGTGCCTGGAGTGTACAACTCTCTGGAAACACCATATATTTT. Its protein is CAWSVQLSGNTIYF.